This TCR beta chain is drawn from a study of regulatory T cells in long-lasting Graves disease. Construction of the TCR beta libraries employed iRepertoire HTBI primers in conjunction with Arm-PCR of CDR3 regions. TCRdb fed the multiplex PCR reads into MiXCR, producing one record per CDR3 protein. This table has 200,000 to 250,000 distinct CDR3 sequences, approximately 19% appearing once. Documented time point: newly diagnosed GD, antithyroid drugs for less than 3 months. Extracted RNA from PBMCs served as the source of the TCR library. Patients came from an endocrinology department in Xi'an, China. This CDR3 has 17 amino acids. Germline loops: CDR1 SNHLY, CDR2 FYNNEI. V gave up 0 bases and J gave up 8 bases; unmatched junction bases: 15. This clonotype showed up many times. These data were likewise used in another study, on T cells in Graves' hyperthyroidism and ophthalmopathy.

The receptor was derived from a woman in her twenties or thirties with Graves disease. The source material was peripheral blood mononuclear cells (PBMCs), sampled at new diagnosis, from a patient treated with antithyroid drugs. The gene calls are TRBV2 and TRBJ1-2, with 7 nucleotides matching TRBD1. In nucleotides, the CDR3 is TGTGCCAGCAGTGAAGCCCCGAGTATGGCAGGGGGACGCGGCTACACCTTC. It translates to CASSEAPSMAGGRGYTF.